This T cell receptor (beta chain) was captured in a study of T cell responses to AZD1222 COVID-19 vaccine. About the research overall: Pooled samples include second doses given at about 4 or 12 weeks.

About this clone itself: The antigen is not known.

Study-level findings and limits: Reportedly, nearly half the spike-specific TCRs target unmutated variant regions. Clonal diversity was possibly underestimated; the donors were predominantly white British and more often female. After the peak T cell response, and only then, were repertoires sampled.

The germline V and J ends were trimmed by 4 bases and 7 bases, with 16 bases remaining between them. CDR1 and CDR2 from the germline V gene are GTSNPN and SVGIG (reference sequence). This CDR3 has 14 residues. This table comes from immunoSEQ multiplex PCR, and its TCRdb copy is limited to in-frame clones, with some not included. The table shows some 150,000 clones, with 90% occurring only once. The J gene is TRBJ2-2, the V gene TRBV30, with D tentatively TRBD2 (5 bases). Sequencing used peripheral blood, obtained on day 0 of AZD1222 vaccination. The clonotype originates from an adult in good health. CDR3 region: CAWKRSSEVGELFF. The CDR3 DNA follows: TGTGCCTGGAAAAGGAGTAGCGAAGTCGGGGAGCTGTTTTTT. The full variable domain, its missing parts supplied by reference TRBV30 and TRBJ2-2, is SQTIHQWPATLVQPVGSPLSLECTVEGTSNPNLYWYRQAAGRGLQLLFYSVGIGQISSEVPQNLSASRPQDRQFILSSKKLLLSDSGFYLCAWKRSSEVGELFFGEGSRLTVL.